Included here is one TCR beta chain sequence, with context. Its antigen is unidentified. The CDR3 loop spans 16 amino acids. The V and J ends lost 1 base and 3 bases, in that order; junction bases with no gene match: 2. Germline CDR1 and CDR2: MNHEY and SMNVEV (reference sequence). This sample is drawn from a study of cytomegalovirus exposure and HLA in healthy donors. Study observations and caveats: Specificity for CMV antigens was confirmed in vitro for three of the CMV-associated chains. Associated with cytomegalovirus, according to the listing, were around 160 TCR beta chains. Most TCR sequences were rare, but some public TCRs occurred in many donors.

The data were produced by immunoSEQ multiplex PCR, yet TCRdb's version contains in-frame clones alone and is incomplete. The repertoire has fewer than 250,000 clones, around 80% of them found once; the top ten carry about 14%. This TCR was recovered from a woman under 40 in good health and CMV-seropositive. Specimen: PBMCs. The rearrangement joins TRBV27 to TRBJ2-1; TRBD1 matches at 11 bases. The CDR3 bases are TGTGCCAGCAGTTTATTGGGGACAGGGGGCTACAATGAGCAGTTCTTC. Translation gives CASSLLGTGGYNEQFF.